The T cell receptor (beta chain) described here comes from a study of T cells in tuberculosis. After thawing and overnight rest, PBMC were stained with GMM-loaded CD1B tetramer, viability dye and anti-CD3 for sorting. CD1B tetramers were loaded with Rhodococcus equi-derived C32 glucose monomycolate. TCR-alpha and TCR-beta chains were sequenced unpaired. Clones were read by immunoSEQ multiplex PCR, and TCRdb kept only the in-frame ones, dropping some. The profile shows 55,000 to 65,000 clones, 81% of them singletons. V lost 5 bases to trimming and J lost 4 bases, with 8 bases between them. This CDR3 is built from 11 residues. Germline lookup yields CDR1 SQVTM and CDR2 ANQGSEA.

The sample consisted of CD1b-GMM tetramer-negative cells sorted from PBMCs. V is TRBV29-1 and J is TRBJ1-2; the D is unclear. The receptor was derived from an adult woman with latent tuberculosis. CDR3 in DNA: TGCAGCGTTAGAGGTACCTATGGCTACACCTTC. This encodes CSVRGTYGYTF.